Shown below are 26 T cell receptor beta chains from a single sample sequenced in a study of blood T cell repertoires in COVID-19. Profiling relied on immunoSEQ multiplex PCR, and the TCRdb table lists in-frame clones only, not all of them. The sample gives some 670,000 clones, 85% to 90% of which show up once; over 0.2% is in the top ten. Sequenced input: peripheral blood. All receptors derive from a woman aged 18-29 years with acute or convalescent COVID-19.

The V gene is TRBV18, the J gene TRBJ2-1; TRBD1 aligns across 9 bases. Germline values: CDR1 KGHSH, CDR2 LQKENI. This CDR3 comprises 17 residues. J lost 1 base, V lost 3 bases, and 7 bases had no gene match. CDR3 in DNA: TGTGCCAGCTCACCCACAGGGGGCATAGAGTCCTACAATGAGCAGTTCTTC. Its protein is CASSPTGGIESYNEQFF.

This clone has more than one count but fewer than ten. The V call is TRBV7-3, the J call TRBJ1-5; D perhaps matches TRBD1 (5 bases). Looked up from germline, CDR1 is SGHTA and CDR2 is FQGTGA. Between the trimmed V and J ends, which lost 2 bases and 0 bases, there was a span of 17 bases. This CDR3 is built from 18 residues. DNA of the CDR3: TGTGCCAGCAGCTTACCAGGGATTATGATACATAGCAATCAGCCCCAGCATTTT. Translating gives CASSLPGIMIHSNQPQHF.

The chain carries TRBV6-6 and TRBJ1-5; 9 nucleotides agree with TRBD1. This CDR3 is built from 16 residues. The V segment lost 2 bases and the J segment 4 bases; nucleotides outside the gene matches: 6. Per the germline V gene, CDR1 is MNHNY and CDR2 is SVGAGI (reference sequence). The CDR3 sequence is CASSYGTGPQNQPQHF. The CDR3 nucleotides read TGTGCCAGCAGTTACGGGACAGGGCCCCAAAATCAGCCCCAGCATTTT.

The chain links TRBV6-1 to TRBJ2-5; TRBD2 is a possible D gene (7 bases). Between the trimmed V and J ends, which lost 0 bases and 5 bases, there was a span of 13 bases. Germline V gene lookup returns CDR1 MNHNS and CDR2 SASEGT. The CDR3 has 15 amino acids. The CDR3 bases are TGTGCCAGCAGTGAAGCATCGGGGGGCGGGGAGACCCAGTACTTC. Its protein is CASSEASGGGETQYF.

The gene calls are TRBV4-1 and TRBJ2-6; D gene uncertain. V lost 4 bases and J 3 bases, leaving 10 bases between the germline ends. Germline values: CDR1 MGHRA, CDR2 YSYEKL. This CDR3 contains 15 residues. CDR3 in amino acids: CASSLNPGGANVLTF. CDR3 coding DNA: TGCGCCAGCAGCCTGAATCCGGGTGGGGCCAACGTCCTGACTTTC.

The chain uses TRBV6-5 and TRBJ2-7; a possible D gene is TRBD2 (6 bases). The CDR3 runs 12 residues. In germline, CDR1 is MNHEY, CDR2 SVGAGI. Deletions cut 7 bases from V and 1 base from J, with 8 bases between. In nucleotides, the CDR3 is TGTGCCAGCATTGGACTATCCTACGAGCAGTACTTC. It translates to CASIGLSYEQYF.

This chain connects TRBV7-6 to TRBJ1-6, with 9 bases identical to TRBD1. The CDR3 runs 17 residues. Germline V gene sequence: CDR1 SGHVS, CDR2 FNYEAQ. V gave up 6 bases and J gave up 7 bases; unmatched junction bases: 13. CDR3 nucleotides: TGTGCCAGCAGGTTGGGGGACAGGGATCAAGGAAATTCACCCCTCCACTTT. Its translation: CASRLGDRDQGNSPLHF.

The chain joins TRBV29-1 to TRBJ2-1; 8 positions agree with TRBD2. The CDR3 has 13 residues. The V and J ends lost 7 bases and 6 bases, in that order; junction bases with no gene match: 8. Germline V gene data show CDR1 as SQVTM and CDR2 as ANQGSEA. The CDR3 DNA follows: TGCAGCGATCGGGGGGGCCTTTCCAATGAGCAGTTCTTC. Residues: CSDRGGLSNEQFF.

This rearrangement joins TRBV27 to TRBJ2-7; the D gene is possibly TRBD1 (5 bases). The CDR3 is made up of 14 amino acids. Germline V gene lookup returns CDR1 MNHEY and CDR2 SMNVEV (reference sequence). The ends were cut back, 7 bases at V and 7 bases at J, with 20 bases in the middle. The DNA of the CDR3 is TGTGCCAGCACTCGGACACCTTTGGTTGGGGAGCAGTACTTC. Amino acids: CASTRTPLVGEQYF.

The CDR3 DNA follows: TGCGCCAGCAGCCAAGGGCCGCTGAACACTGAAGCTTTCTTT. Its translation is CASSQGPLNTEAFF. The V gene is TRBV4-3, the J gene TRBJ1-1, with no clear D. The CDR3 is 14 amino acids. The V gene's germline CDR1 is LGHNA and CDR2 YSLEER. The V and J ends lost 1 base and 0 bases respectively, with 6 bases between them.

The chain is built from TRBV7-9 and TRBJ1-2, with 8 bases that match TRBD1. The CDR3 loop spans 15 amino acids. CDR1 is SEHNR and CDR2 is FQNEAQ in the germline V gene (reference sequence). The J segment lost 3 bases and the V segment lost 3 bases, leaving 6 bases of the junction unmatched. CDR3 coding DNA: TGTGCCAGCAGCTTTCCGGCACAGGGGGACTATGGCTACACCTTC. Protein product: CASSFPAQGDYGYTF.

The chain links TRBV27 to TRBJ2-1; 11 nucleotides agree with TRBD2. Germline-derived CDR1 and CDR2 are MNHEY and SMNVEV (reference sequence). The length of the CDR3 is 15 residues. J lost 7 bases, V lost 4 bases, and 6 bases had no gene match. CDR3 coding DNA: TGTGCCAGCAGTTACGTAGCGGGGGGGGGAAATGAGCAGTTCTTC. It codes for CASSYVAGGGNEQFF.

The J gene is TRBJ1-4, the V gene TRBV15; D remains ambiguous. The CDR3 runs to 13 residues. The V gene's germline CDR1 is LNHNV and CDR2 YYDKDF (reference sequence). Between the trimmed V and J ends, which lost 0 bases and 8 bases, there was a span of 7 bases. CDR3 sequence: CATSRDQKEKLFF. CDR3 sequence (DNA): TGTGCCACCAGCAGAGATCAAAAAGAAAAACTGTTTTTT.

The V call is TRBV7-9, the J call TRBJ1-1; 7 bases are shared with TRBD1. The ends lost 4 bases at V and 6 bases at J; junction bases unmatched: 5. The CDR3 is made up of 13 amino acids. CDR1 is SEHNR, CDR2 FQNEAQ, per germline (reference sequence). The CDR3 loop reads CASSSTGAPEAFF. The CDR3 DNA reads as TGTGCCAGCAGCTCCACAGGGGCTCCTGAAGCTTTCTTT.

The V gene is TRBV5-1, the J gene TRBJ1-1, with 9 nucleotides matching TRBD1. The CDR3 length is 13 residues. CDR1 SGHRS and CDR2 YFSETQ come from the germline V gene. V lost 3 bases and J lost 7; bases outside the gene matches: 4. CDR3 sequence reads: CASSSGQGIEAFF. In DNA form, the CDR3 reads TGCGCCAGCAGCTCGGGACAGGGAATTGAAGCTTTCTTT. Filled out from reference TRBV5-1 and TRBJ1-1, the complete variable domain reads KAGVTQTPRYLIKTRGQQVTLSCSPISGHRSVSWYQQTPGQGLQFLFEYFSETQRNKGNFPGRFSGRQFSNSRSEMNVSTLELGDSALYLCASSSGQGIEAFFGQGTRLTVV.

CDR3 in DNA: TGTGCCAGTAATAAGCCTGGAGGAAATAGCAATCAGCCCCAGCATTTT. Translated: CASNKPGGNSNQPQHF. This chain joins TRBV19 and TRBJ1-5; no clear D. CDR1 is LNHDA and CDR2 is SQIVND in the germline V gene (reference sequence). Trimming pared 7 bases from V and 0 bases from J, leaving 16 bases between. CDR3 length equals 16 residues. Full variable domain (outside the CDR3, taken from reference TRBV19 and TRBJ1-5): DGGITQSPKYLFRKEGQNVTLSCEQNLNHDAMYWYRQDPGQGLRLIYYSQIVNDFQKGDIAEGYSVSREKKESFPLTVTSAQKNPTAFYLCASNKPGGNSNQPQHFGDGTRLSIL.

The V and J genes are TRBV5-6 and TRBJ2-2; D may be TRBD2 (6 bases). The germline gives CDR1 SGHDT, CDR2 YYEEEE. The CDR3 runs 17 residues. Trimming stripped 4 bases from V and 0 bases from J, with 16 bases between. The CDR3 is CASSPPGLGPNTGELFF. The CDR3 DNA is TGTGCCAGCAGCCCACCGGGACTCGGGCCGAACACCGGGGAGCTGTTTTTT.

The V call is TRBV7-3, the J call TRBJ1-6, with 9 bases that match TRBD1. CDR3 size: 18 residues. V trimming: 2 bases; J trimming: 4 bases; junction bases outside the gene matches: 9. The germline CDR1 and CDR2 sequences are SGHTA and FQGTGA. The CDR3 bases are TGTGCCAGCAGCTTAGCTACGGACAGGGGCATTTATAATTCACCCCTCCACTTT. It specifies CASSLATDRGIYNSPLHF.

The chain has TRBV4-1 and TRBJ1-2; the match to TRBD1 covers 11 bases. V was clipped by 6 bases and J by 6 bases; unmatched bases: 6. Germline loops: CDR1 MGHRA, CDR2 YSYEKL. This CDR3 is built from 14 residues. The CDR3 region is CASRQPGQGDGYTF. The CDR3 region has the DNA TGCGCCAGCAGGCAACCGGGACAGGGGGATGGCTACACCTTC.

This chain links TRBV9 with TRBJ1-2; D unresolved. The germline CDR1 and CDR2 sequences are SGDLS and YYNGEE. This CDR3 region has 15 residues. V was pared by 4 bases and J by 5 bases, with 18 bases between. CDR3 bases: TGTGCCAGCAGCACACGAAGGAGTGAATTGTATGGCTACACCTTC. This codes for CASSTRRSELYGYTF.

The chain employs TRBV7-9 and TRBJ2-7; 7 bases align to TRBD1. The germline CDR1 and CDR2 sequences are SEHNR and FQNEAQ (reference sequence). CDR3 length: 14 residues. After removal of 1 base from V and 4 bases from J, the junction contained 4 bases not matched to a gene. The CDR3 sequence: CASSLGQGEYEQYF. CDR3 DNA sequence: TGTGCCAGCAGCTTAGGACAGGGAGAGTACGAGCAGTACTTC.

The rearrangement joins TRBV3-1 (or the pseudogene TRBV3-2) to TRBJ2-1, with 12 bases matching TRBD2. The CDR3 consists of 14 residues. Germline V lookup: CDR1 LGHDT, CDR2 YNNKEL (reference sequence). Trimming at V came to 8 bases and at J to 7 bases, leaving 6 bases not matched to a gene. For the CDR3, the DNA is TGTGCCAGCTCGCTAGCGGGGGGGCGTAATGAGCAGTTCTTC. Its protein product is CASSLAGGRNEQFF.

V usage is TRBV6-1 and J usage is TRBJ2-1, with 12 bases identical to TRBD1. Germline V lookup: CDR1 MNHNS, CDR2 SASEGT. CDR3 length: 13 amino acids. Unmatched junction bases numbered 6, after V lost 2 bases and J lost 16 bases. CDR3 loop: CASSEPMGQGAFF. The CDR3 coding sequence is TGTGCCAGCAGTGAACCCATGGGACAGGGGGCTTTCTTC.

The V gene is TRBV7-2, the J gene TRBJ2-3; 7 nucleotides align to TRBD2. This CDR3 has 15 amino acids. Germline loops: CDR1 SGHTA, CDR2 FQGNSA. After removal of 3 bases from V and 5 bases from J, the junction contained 8 bases not matched to a gene. CDR3 nucleotides: TGTGCCAGCAGCTTGCTTGTTAGCGGGCGAGATACGCAGTATTTT. Translating gives CASSLLVSGRDTQYF.

The chain is built from TRBV5-5 and TRBJ1-3; TRBD1 aligns across 8 bases. Germline-derived CDR1 and CDR2 are SGHKS and YYEKEE (reference sequence). The length of the CDR3 is 16 residues. V lost 4 bases to trimming and J lost 0 bases; unmatched junction nucleotides: 6. As DNA, the CDR3 is TGTGCCAGCAGCAGGACCACAGGGGGCTCTGGAAACACCATATATTTT. Translation gives CASSRTTGGSGNTIYF.

The chain is built from TRBV6-2 or TRBV6-3 and TRBJ1-1; D call uncertain. The germline CDR1 and CDR2 sequences are MNHEY and SVGEGT. CDR3 size: 13 residues. Trimming cost V 2 bases and J 3 bases, with 7 bases left between them. The CDR3 loop is CASSYRSYTEAFF. CDR3 nucleotide sequence: TGTGCCAGCAGTTACCGCAGTTACACTGAAGCTTTCTTT.